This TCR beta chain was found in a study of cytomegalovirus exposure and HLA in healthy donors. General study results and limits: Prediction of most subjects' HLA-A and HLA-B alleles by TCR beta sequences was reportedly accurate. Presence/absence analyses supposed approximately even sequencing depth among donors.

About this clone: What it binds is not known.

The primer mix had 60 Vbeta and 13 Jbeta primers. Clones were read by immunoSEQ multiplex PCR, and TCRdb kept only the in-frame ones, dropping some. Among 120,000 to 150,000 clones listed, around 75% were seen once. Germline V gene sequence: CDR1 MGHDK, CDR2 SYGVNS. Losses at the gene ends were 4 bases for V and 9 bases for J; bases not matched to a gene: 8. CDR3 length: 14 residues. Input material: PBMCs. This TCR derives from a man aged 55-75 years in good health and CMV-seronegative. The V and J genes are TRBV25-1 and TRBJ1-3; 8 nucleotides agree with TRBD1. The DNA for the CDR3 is TGTGCCAGCAGTGTTAGAAACAGGGGGGGCACCATATATTTT. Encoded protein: CASSVRNRGGTIYF.